Sequencing of this TCR beta chain was carried out in a study of PD-1 blockade in classical Hodgkin lymphoma. Study-level points and caveats: Factors driving the repertoire differences, possibly disease activity or prior therapy, remain undefined. Newly diagnosed patients were reported to exhibit reduced baseline TCR diversity relative to healthy donors.

A note on this clone: Its target is not known.

Only in-frame clones appear in the TCRdb table, and some are missing; sequencing was by immunoSEQ multiplex PCR. This table has about 2,400 clones, over 65% appearing once. This CDR3 is 13 amino acids long. Germline lookup yields CDR1 SNHLY and CDR2 FYNNEI. Trimming pared 7 bases from V and 0 bases from J, leaving 9 bases between. The time point denotes: newly diagnosed, previously untreated cHL patient sample. Magnetic negative selection was used to purify CD8+ T cells from thawed PBMCs. As a comparison, the study used PBMCs from newly diagnosed, untreated classical Hodgkin lymphoma. Specimen: CD8+ T cells from blood. V is TRBV2 and J is TRBJ1-1; D call uncertain. The clonotype comes from a human donor with classical Hodgkin lymphoma. The CDR3 sequence: CASITDLNTEAFF. For the CDR3, the DNA is TGTGCCAGCATAACGGATTTGAACACTGAAGCTTTCTTT.